The source of this T cell receptor beta chain is a study of OX40 agonist ivuxolimab in advanced cancers. Sequencing was performed with immunoSEQ multiplex PCR; in TCRdb, only in-frame clones are kept and a portion is missing. The profile covers around 70,000 clones, with roughly 87% appearing a single time and just over 2% taken by the ten largest. The sequencing used CD4+ or CD8+ T cells sorted from blood, collected in a trial of the OX40 agonist ivuxolimab. The receptor comes from an adult with an advanced solid tumor such as melanoma, head and neck, liver or kidney cancer.

The CDR3 coding sequence is TGTGCCAGCAGCGCCTCCGGCGGGGGGGGAGTCGGACGGGCCCAGTACTTC. This gives the protein CASSASGGGGVGRAQYF. V and J are TRBV2 and TRBJ2-5, with 9 bases fitting TRBD2. This CDR3 region has 17 residues. The J segment lost 9 bases and the V segment lost 6 bases, leaving 20 bases of the junction unmatched. Germline V CDR1 and CDR2: SNHLY, FYNNEI.